This is a list of T cell receptor beta chains from one sample in a study of radiation and T cells in renal cell carcinoma. Clones were sequenced by immunoSEQ multiplex PCR, and TCRdb holds only the in-frame ones, with some missing. In the table there are 100,000 to 150,000 clones, 88% of which are singletons. The sample in question was blood, obtained from a patient whose treatment included radiotherapy and nephrectomy. All receptors come from a woman between 70 and 85 years old with renal cell carcinoma. The CDR3 runs from the conserved cysteine through the conserved F or W. The D gene is left open where the match is weak.

TRBV6-1	TRBJ1-1	NA	11	CASYQGTEAFF	TGTGCCAGCTATCAGGGCACTGAAGCTTTCTTT
TRBV9	TRBJ1-2	TRBD1	15	CASSGQGAANYGYTF	TGTGCCAGCAGCGGGCAGGGGGCGGCTAACTATGGCTACACCTTC
TRBV2	TRBJ2-1	NA	14	CASTIDYPYNEQFF	TGTGCCAGCACTATTGACTACCCCTACAATGAGCAGTTCTTC
TRBV11-3	TRBJ1-6	TRBD1	16	CASSFSGQGYNSPLHF	TGTGCCAGCAGCTTCTCGGGACAGGGGTATAATTCACCCCTCCACTTT
TRBV25-1	TRBJ2-7	NA	14	CASSEPGTHYEQYF	TGTGCCAGCAGTGAACCCGGGACACATTACGAGCAGTACTTC
TRBV19	TRBJ1-5	TRBD1	17	CASRRQGSLLSNQPQHF	TGTGCCAGTCGACGACAGGGAAGTTTGTTGAGCAATCAGCCCCAGCATTTT
TRBV19	TRBJ2-7	TRBD1	13	CASRDRGAYEQYF	TGTGCCAGTAGGGACAGGGGGGCCTACGAGCAGTACTTC
TRBV7-2	TRBJ1-5	TRBD1	16	CASSLKGGGSNQPQHF	TGTGCCAGCAGCTTAAAGGGAGGGGGCAGCAATCAGCCCCAGCATTTT
TRBV19	TRBJ1-2	NA	15	CASSPGPGGVYGYTF	TGTGCCAGTAGTCCCGGACCGGGTGGGGTCTATGGCTACACCTTC
TRBV5-8	TRBJ2-1	TRBD2	15	CASSLSGGSYNEQFF	TGTGCCAGCAGCTTATCGGGGGGCTCCTACAATGAGCAGTTCTTC